The source of this T cell receptor (beta chain) is a study of blood T cell repertoires in COVID-19 (dated by TCRdb to about 2020). Describing the broader study: Samples covering the acute and convalescent phases of COVID-19 were provided by collaborators in the United States, Italy and Spain. The samples were drawn from the first 160 participants of the ongoing ImmuneRACE study and from 1,200 or so subjects provided by 6 global collaborators. The sample metadata nearly always contained a de-identified subject ID, COVID-19 status, age in years and sex. The material from the prospective study consisted of cDNA or gDNA derived from T cells, B-cell-depleted T cells, or PBMCs. Subjects who had been exposed to COVID-19, were actively infected with it, or had recovered from it provided the deeply sampled blood TCRbeta repertoires that made up the dataset. A freely available public database, intended as a resource for researchers studying the immune response to SARS-CoV-2, is where the repertoires were released. Where available, HLA class I and class II types were taken from metadata supplied by the sample provider and were not determined by assay-based typing. Overall results and qualifications from the work: The amount of clinical and demographic metadata varied by source and participant and was provided uncurated.

With regard to this clone: Its antigen specificity is not known. Base qualities are not recorded, but no much larger clone differs from it by a single base.

Enrolling through a virtual design, the prospective study's participants ranged in age from roughly 18 to 90 years and lived across 24 United States geographic areas. To assign participants to cohorts, the prospective study relied on clinical history that participants themselves reported in a screening survey and a study questionnaire. Recovered participants in ImmuneRACE Cohort 3 were defined as having two consecutive negative NP/OP PCR tests, clearance from a healthcare professional, or resolution of symptoms. Mobile phlebotomists in the prospective study collected whole blood, serum and a nasopharyngeal or oropharyngeal swab from every participant. Additional blood draws and questionnaires over an approximately 2-month period could optionally be provided by prospective study participants. Before DNA extraction, prospective study blood samples were shipped either frozen or at room temperature.

The CDR3 covers 15 residues, taking in both the cysteine and the phenylalanine. Of all the DNA, just the CDR3 is kept, 45 bases in frame from base 1. Based on the germline V gene, the CDR1 and CDR2 sequences are MNHEY and SVGAGI. Clipping removes 2 bases from V and 8 bases from J, with 6 as the unmatched junction base count. TCRbeta CDR3 regions were amplified from genomic DNA by means of the immunoSEQ Assay, a bias-controlled multiplex PCR. As for the original processing: Nucleated cell counts per sample were estimated from amplification of reference gene primers within the assay. Sequence reads were collapsed and filtered to measure the absolute abundance of every unique TCRbeta CDR3 rearrangement. For each sample, productive Simpson clonality was calculated by taking the square root of Simpson's diversity index across productive rearrangements. Held by TCRdb, this immuneACCESS table contains in-frame sequences only and omits some clones. Under half of the omission traces to an unresolved V gene where checked; the cause of the rest is unknown. V, J and clone size are taken as reported in that table, and D and trimming were inferred from the DNA itself. In this sample the table shows about 290,000 clones, about nine tenths of which occur a single time. The top ten hold 1.7% of the sample.

Source material: PBMCs or T cells enriched from blood (not recorded which). The source is a woman in her forties who had recovered from COVID-19. The chain joins TRBV6-5 to TRBJ1-6; 7 of the junction bases match TRBD1. The nucleotide sequence is given as TGTGCCAGCAGTTACATAATTACAGGGGATTCACCCCTCCACTTT. This gives the protein CASSYIITGDSPLHF.